This TCR beta chain was identified in a study of identifying expanded T cells in peripheral blood. Data came from immunoSEQ multiplex PCR; TCRdb stores just in-frame clones and leaves some out. In the table there are some 100,000 clones, approximately 88% of which are singletons. Material: blood. The clonotype comes from a person between 18 and 75 years old in good health.

The CDR3 protein is CASSEVGERPRGNIQYF. CDR3 sequence (DNA): TGTGCCAGCAGTGAAGTGGGCGAGCGGCCTCGGGGAAACATTCAGTACTTC. The rearrangement uses TRBV6-1 and TRBJ2-4; TRBD2 might be the D (5 bases). Germline assignment: CDR1 MNHNS and CDR2 SASEGT. CDR3 length: 17 amino acids. V was clipped by 1 base and J by 6 bases, with 19 bases between them.